The present T cell receptor beta chain was sequenced within a study of blood T cell repertoires in COVID-19. Study summary: Donors in the United States, Italy and Spain gave samples during acute or convalescent COVID-19. PBMCs, B-cell-depleted T cells, or T cells were the source of the cDNA or gDNA that made up the material.

Authors' methods: Using reference gene primer amplification, nucleated cell counts were estimated. Method: immunoSEQ multiplex PCR; TCRdb's copy keeps in-frame clones and lacks some. The DNA was the basis for D and trimming; V, J and clone size are from that table. The table includes about 220,000 clones, about 85% detected once. Germline CDR1 reads MNHEY; CDR2 reads SVGAGI. Trimming cost V 6 bases and J 1 base; bases outside gene matches: 2. The CDR3 is 13 residues long. The TCR was taken from a young man with active or convalescent COVID-19. The rearrangement uses TRBV6-5 and TRBJ1-1; 7 bases are shared with TRBD1. Sequenced sample: peripheral blood. The CDR3 loop reads CASRRTGNTEAFF. CDR3 coding DNA: TGTGCCAGCAGGCGGACAGGGAACACTGAAGCTTTCTTT.